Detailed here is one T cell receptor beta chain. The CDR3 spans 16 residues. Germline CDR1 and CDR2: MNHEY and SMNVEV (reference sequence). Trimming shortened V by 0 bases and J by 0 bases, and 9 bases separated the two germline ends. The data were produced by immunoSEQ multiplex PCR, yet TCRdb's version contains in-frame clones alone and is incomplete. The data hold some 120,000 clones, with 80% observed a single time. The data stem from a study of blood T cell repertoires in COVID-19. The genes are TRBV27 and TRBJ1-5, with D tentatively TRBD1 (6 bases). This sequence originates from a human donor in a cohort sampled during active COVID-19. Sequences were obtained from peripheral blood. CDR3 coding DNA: TGTGCCAGCAGTTTATCAGGGGGAAATAGCAATCAGCCCCAGCATTTT. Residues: CASSLSGGNSNQPQHF.